Below are 12 T cell receptor beta chains sequenced from a single sample in a study of T cells in severe cutaneous drug reactions. The donors had carbamazepine-induced Stevens-Johnson syndrome or toxic epidermal necrolysis. Libraries were made by iRepertoire multiplex PCR with TCR subtype-specific primers for bulk and single-cell sequencing. TCRdb re-called the multiplex PCR reads; one entry per CDR3 protein, DNA not given. In total, the table holds about 3,800 distinct CDR3 sequences. Sequenced: PBMCs. All receptors derive from a human donor with Stevens-Johnson syndrome, a severe cutaneous drug reaction.

By frequency, this clonotype is medium-sized. The J gene is TRBJ2-3, the V gene TRBV14. CDR3 size: 14 residues. Germline CDR1 reads SGHDN; CDR2 reads FVKESK. CDR3 residues: CASSQKNRLGTQYF.

Its frequency marks this clonotype as medium-sized. This sequence joins TRBV7-6 and TRBJ2-1. Germline V gives CDR1 SGHVS, CDR2 FNYEAQ. The CDR3 has 15 residues. CDR3 loop: CASSLTPAVYNEQFF.

This clonotype is identified as medium-sized (0.01 to 0.1%) from frequency. The chain uses TRBV6-1 and TRBJ2-7; without DNA, the TCRdb call of TRBD2 cannot be checked. The CDR3 contains 18 residues. The germline V gene has CDR1 MNHNS and CDR2 SASEGT. CDR3 amino acids: CASSGLLAGARSTYEQYF.

The chain recombines TRBV5-4 with TRBJ2-5. Germline CDR1 and CDR2: SGHNT and YYREEE (reference sequence). CDR3 size: 12 residues. The CDR3 sequence is CASSLAPETQYF.

This chain connects TRBV4-1 to TRBJ2-1; the TRBD1 assignment by TCRdb is unverifiable without DNA. This CDR3 spans 17 amino acids. Germline loops: CDR1 MGHRA, CDR2 YSYEKL. The CDR3 protein is CASSQRGDRGRANEQFF.

The chain carries TRBV4-2 and TRBJ2-7. Germline-derived CDR1 and CDR2 are LGHNA and YNFKEQ. CDR3 length equals 15 residues. CDR3 sequence reads: CASSQGGTVSYEQYF.

This rearrangement joins TRBV19 to TRBJ2-5; without DNA, the TCRdb call of TRBD2 cannot be checked. The CDR3 contains 14 residues. Germline CDR1 LNHDA, CDR2 SQIVND (reference sequence). CDR3 protein: CASSTRDFQETQYF.

CDR3 residues: CASSTRTAIQYEQYF. The chain has TRBV6-5 and TRBJ2-7; the TRBD1 assignment by TCRdb is unverifiable without DNA. The V gene's germline CDR1 is MNHEY and CDR2 SVGAGI. This CDR3 spans 15 amino acids.

This chain joins TRBV20-1 and TRBJ1-2. The CDR3 is 13 amino acids. Looked up from germline, CDR1 is DFQATT and CDR2 is SNEGSKA (reference sequence). CDR3 protein: CSARGGANYGYTF.

The chain links TRBV20-1 to TRBJ2-5; the TCRdb call, TRBD1, lacks DNA for checking. Germline V gene lookup returns CDR1 DFQATT and CDR2 SNEGSKA (reference sequence). The CDR3 extends over 11 amino acids. The CDR3 sequence: CSASGTETQYF.

The chain recombines TRBV15 with TRBJ2-7. The CDR3 spans 14 residues. Germline V gene lookup returns CDR1 LNHNV and CDR2 YYDKDF (reference sequence). The CDR3 region is CATSRERHSYEQYF.

By frequency, this clonotype registers medium-sized. This chain connects TRBV2 to TRBJ2-5; TCRdb calls TRBD1, which cannot be checked without DNA. CDR1 is SNHLY and CDR2 is FYNNEI in the germline V gene. The CDR3 has 13 amino acids. The CDR3 protein is CASMRDGQETQYF.